This entry lists 19 T cell receptor beta chains sequenced from one sample in a study of brain T cells in children with intractable seizures. Time point noted: blood from clinic visit 5 months post-surgery; TSC patient then seizure free. Profiling relied on immunoSEQ multiplex PCR, and the TCRdb table lists in-frame clones only, not all of them. The data hold about 320,000 clones, with roughly 92% observed a single time. Sequencing used peripheral blood, obtained 5 to 6 months after surgery. These receptor sequences come from a boy less than two years old with tuberous sclerosis and intractable seizures.

The genes are TRBV6-1 and TRBJ2-5, with TRBD2 matching over 14 bases. Looked up from germline, CDR1 is MNHNS and CDR2 is SASEGT. The V segment lost 3 bases and the J segment 4 bases; nucleotides outside the gene matches: 13. This CDR3 region has 19 residues. The CDR3 reads CASSDRPTSGRAVLETQYF. CDR3 DNA: TGTGCCAGCAGTGACCGCCCGACTAGCGGGAGGGCCGTTTTAGAGACCCAGTACTTC.

As regards this clone: The same CDR3 can be traced to other DNA sequences in this sample. The V gene is TRBV30, the J gene TRBJ1-2, with unresolved D. V was pared by 0 bases and J by 2 bases, with 4 bases between. This CDR3 contains 12 residues. CDR1 and CDR2 from the germline V gene are GTSNPN and SVGIG (reference sequence). Here the CDR3 reads CAWSVTNYGYTF. In DNA, the CDR3 is TGTGCCTGGAGTGTAACAAACTATGGCTACACCTTC.

This clone was found once. This rearrangement joins TRBV19 to TRBJ1-5, with TRBD1 matching 7 bases. CDR1 and CDR2 from the germline V gene are LNHDA and SQIVND (reference sequence). CDR3 length: 14 residues. The junction had 7 bases not matched to a gene; V was cut back by 5 bases and J by 6 bases. The chain's CDR3 is CASSATGLGQPQHF. The CDR3 DNA reads as TGTGCCAGTAGTGCGACAGGGTTGGGTCAGCCCCAGCATTTT.

This sequence joins TRBV6-5 and TRBJ2-7; D possibly corresponds to TRBD1 (5 bases). The germline V gene encodes CDR1 MNHEY and CDR2 SVGAGI. Trimming cost V 8 bases and J 2 bases, with 19 bases left between them. CDR3 length: 15 amino acids. As DNA, the CDR3 is TGTGCCAGCCAAAGGACAATGCAAAGTGCCTACGAGCAGTACTTC. Residues: CASQRTMQSAYEQYF.

This chain connects TRBV11-2 to TRBJ2-7; D might be TRBD2 (6 bases). Germline V gene data show CDR1 as SGHAT and CDR2 as FQNNGV. The V end was cut by 0 bases, the J end by 1 base, with 13 bases between. This CDR3 contains 16 residues. For the CDR3, the DNA is TGTGCCAGCAGCTTAGATAGTGGGACTTTTTCCTACGAGCAGTACTTC. Its translation is CASSLDSGTFSYEQYF.

The rearrangement links TRBV28 to TRBJ2-1; 8 nucleotides align to TRBD2. The CDR3 sequence is 20 residues long. Germline CDR1 reads MDHEN; CDR2 reads SYDVKM. Trimming cost V 3 bases and J 1 base; bases outside gene matches: 17. Written as DNA, the CDR3 is TGTGCCAGCAGTTTCCCCCTACGGGAGGGCATTTACGTATCCTACAATGAGCAGTTCTTC. It codes for CASSFPLREGIYVSYNEQFF.

V gene TRBV23-1 combines with J gene TRBJ2-1; D unresolved. TRBV23-1 is an ORF for which the function is uncertain. The CDR3 extends over 11 amino acids. The V end was cut by 7 bases, the J end by 8 bases, with 9 bases between. The CDR3 DNA reads TGCGCCAGCAACCGATACGATGAGCAGTTCTTC. The encoded protein is CASNRYDEQFF.

The rearrangement links TRBV6-1 to TRBJ2-7, with D possibly being TRBD1 or TRBD2 (5 bases each). Deletions cut 2 bases from V and 6 bases from J, with 17 bases between. CDR1 is MNHNS and CDR2 is SASEGT in the germline V gene. CDR3 length: 15 residues. CDR3 nucleotide sequence: TGTGCCAGCAGTGAAAAAGGTCAGGGAGCTCCCGAGCAGTACTTC. Translation: CASSEKGQGAPEQYF.

The CDR3 loop reads CASSQPLGTGELFF. The CDR3 DNA is TGCGCCAGCAGCCAACCCCTAGGGACCGGGGAGCTGTTTTTT. This sequence joins TRBV4-1 and TRBJ2-2; no firm D call. The CDR3 covers 14 residues. Germline values: CDR1 MGHRA, CDR2 YSYEKL. With 2 bases removed from V and 5 bases from J, the gap between germline ends came to 9 bases.

This clone has only one observation. The gene calls are TRBV4-1 and TRBJ2-7; D perhaps matches TRBD2 (5 bases). Trimming took 5 bases from V and 0 from J, leaving 11 bases between them. The germline V gene has CDR1 MGHRA and CDR2 YSYEKL. CDR3 size: 14 residues. The CDR3 coding sequence is TGCGCCAGCAGCTCAGCGGTGATCTCCTACGAGCAGTACTTC. Its translation: CASSSAVISYEQYF.

This chain connects TRBV5-4 to TRBJ2-1, with 11 bases matching TRBD2. The germline V gene has CDR1 SGHNT and CDR2 YYREEE (reference sequence). V dropped 2 bases and J dropped 4; count of bases not matched to a gene: 2. CDR3 length: 15 amino acids. The CDR3 DNA reads as TGTGCCAGCAGCTTCGGGACTAGCGGATACAATGAGCAGTTCTTC. Protein product: CASSFGTSGYNEQFF.

V usage is TRBV13 and J usage is TRBJ1-1; D remains ambiguous. This CDR3 region has 13 residues. The V end was cut by 5 bases, the J end by 4 bases, with 11 bases between. Germline CDR1 PRHDT, CDR2 FYEKMQ (reference sequence). CDR3: CASSLPGATEAFF. The CDR3 DNA sequence: TGTGCCAGCAGCCTCCCGGGAGCCACTGAAGCTTTCTTT.

This clone was seen a single time. This rearrangement joins TRBV30 to TRBJ1-4; no clear D gene. Trimming stripped 2 bases from V and 9 bases from J, with 16 bases between. This CDR3 is 14 amino acids long. Germline CDR1 is GTSNPN and CDR2 is SVGIG (reference sequence). The CDR3 spells CAWSRLQDSKKLFF. CDR3 sequence (DNA): TGTGCCTGGAGTCGGTTGCAGGATTCCAAAAAACTGTTTTTT.

This sequence joins TRBV5-4 and TRBJ2-1; D is perhaps TRBD1 (5 bases). The ends were cut back, 4 bases at V and 1 base at J, with 15 bases in the middle. Germline V gene sequence: CDR1 SGHNT, CDR2 YYREEE (reference sequence). This CDR3 region has 16 residues. The CDR3 DNA reads TGTGCCAGCAGCGATGCTAGGGGTGGGTCCTACAATGAGCAGTTCTTC. This translates into CASSDARGGSYNEQFF.

The chain carries TRBV7-6 and TRBJ2-7, with a possible D match to TRBD2 (5 bases). CDR1 and CDR2 (germline): SGHVS, FNYEAQ. Trimming took off 1 base at V and 0 bases at J, with 10 bases between the two ends. This CDR3 has 15 amino acids. Here the CDR3 reads CASSLDSGSSYEQYF. As DNA, the CDR3 is TGTGCCAGCAGCTTAGATTCGGGAAGCTCCTACGAGCAGTACTTC.

V and J are TRBV5-5 and TRBJ1-1; D ambiguous. Germline V gene data show CDR1 as SGHKS and CDR2 as YYEKEE (reference sequence). The CDR3 spans 15 residues. The V and J ends lost 0 bases and 1 base respectively, with 10 bases between them. CDR3 protein: CASSLVVVQNTEAFF. CDR3 sequence (DNA): TGTGCCAGCAGCTTGGTGGTGGTGCAGAACACTGAAGCTTTCTTT. Together with reference TRBV5-5 and TRBJ1-1, the CDR3 gives the full variable domain: DAGVTQSPTHLIKTRGQQVTLRCSPISGHKSVSWYQQVLGQGPQFIFQYYEKEERGRGNFPDRFSARQFPNYSSELNVNALLLGDSALYLCASSLVVVQNTEAFFGQGTRLTVV.

The chain couples TRBV3-1 (or the pseudogene TRBV3-2) to TRBJ2-1, with D perhaps assigned TRBD1 or TRBD2 (5 bases each). CDR3 length: 14 amino acids. CDR1 and CDR2 (germline): LGHDT, YNNKEL (reference sequence). The V end was cut by 3 bases, the J end by 4 bases, with 10 bases between. The CDR3 spells CASSQEGTYNEQFF. The DNA of the CDR3 is TGTGCCAGCAGCCAGGAAGGGACGTACAATGAGCAGTTCTTC.

V is TRBV28 and J is TRBJ1-6; D uncertain. CDR3 length: 15 residues. Germline V gene lookup returns CDR1 MDHEN and CDR2 SYDVKM. V was clipped by 2 bases and J by 6 bases, with 11 bases between them. In nucleotides, the CDR3 is TGTGCCAGCAGTTTACATACTGGGGTTAATTCACCCCTCCACTTT. This codes for CASSLHTGVNSPLHF.

V gene TRBV4-1 combines with J gene TRBJ2-7; 7 positions match TRBD2. Germline V gives CDR1 MGHRA, CDR2 YSYEKL. CDR3 length equals 17 residues. J was trimmed by 0 bases and V by 1 base; bases with no gene match: 9. The CDR3 spells CASSQGDLADSSYEQYF. The CDR3 DNA sequence: TGCGCCAGCAGCCAAGGCGACCTAGCGGATAGCTCCTACGAGCAGTACTTC.